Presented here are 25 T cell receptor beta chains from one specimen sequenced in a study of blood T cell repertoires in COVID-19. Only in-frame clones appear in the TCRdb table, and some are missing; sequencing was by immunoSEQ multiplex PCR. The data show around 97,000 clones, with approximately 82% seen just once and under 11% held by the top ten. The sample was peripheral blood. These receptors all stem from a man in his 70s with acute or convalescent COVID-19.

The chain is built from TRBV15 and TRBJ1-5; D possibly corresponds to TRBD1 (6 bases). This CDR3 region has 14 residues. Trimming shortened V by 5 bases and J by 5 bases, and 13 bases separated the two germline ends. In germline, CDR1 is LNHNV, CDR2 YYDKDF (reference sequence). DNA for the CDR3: TGTGCCACCAGCCGGAAGGCAGGGGATCAGCCCCAGCATTTT. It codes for CATSRKAGDQPQHF.

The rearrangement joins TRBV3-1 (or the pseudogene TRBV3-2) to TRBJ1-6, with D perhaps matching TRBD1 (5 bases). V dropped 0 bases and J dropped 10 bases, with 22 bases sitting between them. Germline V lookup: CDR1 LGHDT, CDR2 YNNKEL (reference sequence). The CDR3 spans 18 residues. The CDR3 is CASSQEWSARRGDSPLHF. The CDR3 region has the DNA TGTGCCAGCAGCCAAGAATGGTCGGCCAGGAGGGGTGACTCACCCCTCCACTTT.

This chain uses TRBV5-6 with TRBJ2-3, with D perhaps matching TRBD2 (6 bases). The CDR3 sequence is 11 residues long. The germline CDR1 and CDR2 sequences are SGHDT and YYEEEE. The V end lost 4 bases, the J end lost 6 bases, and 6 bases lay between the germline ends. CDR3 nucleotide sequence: TGTGCCAGCAGCCGGGGGGATACGCAGTATTTT. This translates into CASSRGDTQYF.

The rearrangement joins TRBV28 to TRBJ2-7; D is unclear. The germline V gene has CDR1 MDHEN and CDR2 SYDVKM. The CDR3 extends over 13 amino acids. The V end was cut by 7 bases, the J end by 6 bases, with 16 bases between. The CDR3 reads CASNGGSSREQYF. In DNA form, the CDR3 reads TGTGCCAGCAATGGCGGTTCCTCGCGCGAGCAGTACTTC.

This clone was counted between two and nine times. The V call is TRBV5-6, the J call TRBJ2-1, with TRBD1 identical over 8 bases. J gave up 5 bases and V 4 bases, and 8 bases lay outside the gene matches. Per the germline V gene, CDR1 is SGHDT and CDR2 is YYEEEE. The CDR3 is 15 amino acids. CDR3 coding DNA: TGTGCCAGCAGCCCAACGGGACAGGTAAACAATGAGCAGTTCTTC. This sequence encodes CASSPTGQVNNEQFF.

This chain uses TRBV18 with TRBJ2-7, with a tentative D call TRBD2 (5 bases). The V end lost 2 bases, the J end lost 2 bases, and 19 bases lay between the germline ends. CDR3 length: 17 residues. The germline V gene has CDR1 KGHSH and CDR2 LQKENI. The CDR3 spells CASSPSWGSTGTYEQYF. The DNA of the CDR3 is TGTGCCAGCTCACCAAGTTGGGGATCGACGGGGACCTACGAGCAGTACTTC. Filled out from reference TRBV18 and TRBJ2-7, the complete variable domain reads NAGVMQNPRHLVRRRGQEARLRCSPMKGHSHVYWYRQLPEEGLKFMVYLQKENIIDESGMPKERFSAEFPKEGPSILRIQQVVRGDSAAYFCASSPSWGSTGTYEQYFGPGTRLTVT.

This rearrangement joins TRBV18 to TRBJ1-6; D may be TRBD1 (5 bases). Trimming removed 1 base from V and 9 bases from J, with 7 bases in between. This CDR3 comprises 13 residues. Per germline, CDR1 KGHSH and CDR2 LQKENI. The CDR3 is CASSPRGSSPLHF. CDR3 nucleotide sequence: TGTGCCAGCTCACCACGGGGCTCTTCACCCCTCCACTTT. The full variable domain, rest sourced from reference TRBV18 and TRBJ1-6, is NAGVMQNPRHLVRRRGQEARLRCSPMKGHSHVYWYRQLPEEGLKFMVYLQKENIIDESGMPKERFSAEFPKEGPSILRIQQVVRGDSAAYFCASSPRGSSPLHFGNGTRLTVT.

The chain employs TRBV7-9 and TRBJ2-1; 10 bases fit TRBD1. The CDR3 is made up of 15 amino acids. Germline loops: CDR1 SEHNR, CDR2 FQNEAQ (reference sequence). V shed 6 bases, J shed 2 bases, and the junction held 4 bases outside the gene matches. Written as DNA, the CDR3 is TGTGCCAGCAGTTCTGGACAGGGGGCCTACAATGAGCAGTTCTTC. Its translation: CASSSGQGAYNEQFF.

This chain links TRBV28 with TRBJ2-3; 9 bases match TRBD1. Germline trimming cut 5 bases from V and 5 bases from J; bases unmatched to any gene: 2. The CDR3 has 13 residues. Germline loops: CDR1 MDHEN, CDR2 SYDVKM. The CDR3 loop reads CASSKGQGDTQYF. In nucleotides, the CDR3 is TGTGCCAGCAGTAAGGGACAGGGAGATACGCAGTATTTT.

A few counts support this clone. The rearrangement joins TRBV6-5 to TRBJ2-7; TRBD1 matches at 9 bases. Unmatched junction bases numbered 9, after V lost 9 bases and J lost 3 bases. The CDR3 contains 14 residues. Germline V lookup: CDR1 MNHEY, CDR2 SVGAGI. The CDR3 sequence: CASDDRGSIYEQYF. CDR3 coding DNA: TGTGCCAGTGACGACAGGGGGAGTATCTACGAGCAGTACTTC.

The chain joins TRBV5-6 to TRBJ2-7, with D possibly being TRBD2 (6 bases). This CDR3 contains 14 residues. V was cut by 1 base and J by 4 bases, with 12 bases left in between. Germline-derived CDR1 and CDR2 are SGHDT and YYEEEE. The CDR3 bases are TGTGCCAGCAGCTTGTCGGGACTGAGGTACGAGCAGTACTTC. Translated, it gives CASSLSGLRYEQYF.

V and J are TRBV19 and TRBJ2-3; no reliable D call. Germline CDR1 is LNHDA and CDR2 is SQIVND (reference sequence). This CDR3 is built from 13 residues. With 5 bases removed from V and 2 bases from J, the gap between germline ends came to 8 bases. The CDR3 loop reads CASSPRNTDTQYF. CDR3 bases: TGTGCCAGTAGTCCCAGAAACACAGATACGCAGTATTTT.

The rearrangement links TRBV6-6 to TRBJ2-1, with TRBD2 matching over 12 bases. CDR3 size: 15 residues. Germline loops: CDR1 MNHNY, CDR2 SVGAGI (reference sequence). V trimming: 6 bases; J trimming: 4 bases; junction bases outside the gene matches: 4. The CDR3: CASSVTSGGYNEQFF. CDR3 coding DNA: TGTGCCAGCAGCGTTACTAGCGGGGGGTACAATGAGCAGTTCTTC.

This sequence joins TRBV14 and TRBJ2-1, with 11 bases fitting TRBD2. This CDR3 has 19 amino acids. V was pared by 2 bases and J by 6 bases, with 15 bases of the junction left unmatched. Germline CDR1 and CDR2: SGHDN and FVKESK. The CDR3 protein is CASSQSIAGGPFLINEQFF. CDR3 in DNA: TGTGCCAGCAGCCAATCGATAGCGGGAGGGCCTTTTTTGATCAATGAGCAGTTCTTC.

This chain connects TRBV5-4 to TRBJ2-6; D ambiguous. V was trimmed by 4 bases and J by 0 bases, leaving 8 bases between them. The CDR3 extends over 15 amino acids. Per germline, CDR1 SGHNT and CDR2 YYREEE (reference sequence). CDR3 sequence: CASSVQNSGANVLTF. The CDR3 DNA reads TGTGCCAGCAGCGTACAGAACTCTGGGGCCAACGTCCTGACTTTC.

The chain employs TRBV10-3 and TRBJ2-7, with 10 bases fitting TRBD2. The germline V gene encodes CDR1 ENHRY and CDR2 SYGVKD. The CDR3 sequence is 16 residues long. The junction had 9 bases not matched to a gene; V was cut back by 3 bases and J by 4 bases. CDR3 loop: CAISDYLAGVSYEQYF. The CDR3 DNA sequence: TGTGCCATCAGTGACTATCTAGCGGGGGTTTCGTACGAGCAGTACTTC.

The CDR3 loop is CASSLGVGEATEAFF. For the CDR3, the DNA is TGCGCCAGCAGCTTGGGTGTAGGGGAGGCCACTGAAGCTTTCTTT. The chain couples TRBV5-1 to TRBJ1-1; tentative D call: TRBD1 (5 bases). V was shortened by 0 bases and J by 4 bases, with 13 bases between the two germline ends. CDR1 and CDR2 (germline): SGHRS, YFSETQ. The CDR3 consists of 15 residues.

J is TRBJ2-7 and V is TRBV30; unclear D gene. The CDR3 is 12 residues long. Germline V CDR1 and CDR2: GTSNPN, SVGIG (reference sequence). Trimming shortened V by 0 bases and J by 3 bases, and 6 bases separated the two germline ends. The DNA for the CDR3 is TGTGCCTGGAGTGTCACCGGCTACGAGCAGTACTTC. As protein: CAWSVTGYEQYF.

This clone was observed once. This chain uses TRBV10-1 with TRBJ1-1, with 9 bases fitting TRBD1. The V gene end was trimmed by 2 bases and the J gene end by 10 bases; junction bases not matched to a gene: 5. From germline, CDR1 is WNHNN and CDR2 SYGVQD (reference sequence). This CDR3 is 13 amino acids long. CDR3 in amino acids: CASSEPGTGRAFF. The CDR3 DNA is TGCGCCAGCAGTGAGCCTGGGACAGGGCGAGCTTTCTTT.

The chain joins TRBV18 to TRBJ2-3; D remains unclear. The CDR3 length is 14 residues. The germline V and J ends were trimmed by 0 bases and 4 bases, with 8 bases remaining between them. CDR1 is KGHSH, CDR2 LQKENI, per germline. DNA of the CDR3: TGTGCCAGCTCACCACCGAATGGGCCAGATACGCAGTATTTT. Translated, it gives CASSPPNGPDTQYF. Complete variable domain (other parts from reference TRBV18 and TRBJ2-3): NAGVMQNPRHLVRRRGQEARLRCSPMKGHSHVYWYRQLPEEGLKFMVYLQKENIIDESGMPKERFSAEFPKEGPSILRIQQVVRGDSAAYFCASSPPNGPDTQYFGPGTRLTVL.

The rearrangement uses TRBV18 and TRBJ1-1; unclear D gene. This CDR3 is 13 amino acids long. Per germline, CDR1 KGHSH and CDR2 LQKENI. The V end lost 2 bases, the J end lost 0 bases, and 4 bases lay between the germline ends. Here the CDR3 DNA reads TGTGCCAGCTCACCAGAGATGAACACTGAAGCTTTCTTT. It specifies CASSPEMNTEAFF.

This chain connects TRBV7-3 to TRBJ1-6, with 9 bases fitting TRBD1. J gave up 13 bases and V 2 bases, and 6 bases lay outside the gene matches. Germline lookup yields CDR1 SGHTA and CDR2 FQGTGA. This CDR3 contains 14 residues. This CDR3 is CASSLGDRASPLHF. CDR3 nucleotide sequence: TGTGCCAGCAGCTTAGGGGACAGGGCATCGCCCCTCCACTTT.

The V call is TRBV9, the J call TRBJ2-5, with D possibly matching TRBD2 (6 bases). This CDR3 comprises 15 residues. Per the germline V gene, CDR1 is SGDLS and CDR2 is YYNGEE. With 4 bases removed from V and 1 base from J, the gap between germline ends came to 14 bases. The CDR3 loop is CASSPGGLGQETQYF. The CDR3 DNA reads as TGTGCCAGCAGCCCAGGAGGGCTCGGCCAAGAGACCCAGTACTTC.

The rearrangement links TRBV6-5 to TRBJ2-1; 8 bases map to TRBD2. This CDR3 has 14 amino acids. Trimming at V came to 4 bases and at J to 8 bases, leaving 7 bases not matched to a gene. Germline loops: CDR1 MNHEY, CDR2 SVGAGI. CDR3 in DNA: TGTGCCAGCAGTTCCACGGGACTAGTAGATGAGCAGTTCTTC. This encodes CASSSTGLVDEQFF.

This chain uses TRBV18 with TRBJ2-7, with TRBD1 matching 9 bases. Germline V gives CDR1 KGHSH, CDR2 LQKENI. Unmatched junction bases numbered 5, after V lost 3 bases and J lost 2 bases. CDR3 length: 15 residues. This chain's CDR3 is CASSPGTGIPYEQYF. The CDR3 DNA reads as TGTGCCAGCTCACCCGGGACAGGGATTCCCTACGAGCAGTACTTC. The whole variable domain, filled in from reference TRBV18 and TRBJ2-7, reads NAGVMQNPRHLVRRRGQEARLRCSPMKGHSHVYWYRQLPEEGLKFMVYLQKENIIDESGMPKERFSAEFPKEGPSILRIQQVVRGDSAAYFCASSPGTGIPYEQYFGPGTRLTVT.